This TCR beta chain appears in the sequencing data of a study of HIV-infected patients and healthy controls. TCRdb ran MiXCR on the 5' RACE reads and lists one entry per CDR3 protein. The sample records 60,000 to 70,000 distinct CDR3 sequences, 19% being singletons. V trimming: 0 bases; J trimming: 4 bases; junction bases outside the gene matches: 3. The CDR3 is 16 amino acids. Germline V CDR1 and CDR2: ENHRY, SYGVKD. The TCR was taken from a human donor in good health. The sequencing input was CD4+ T cells from blood. The chain uses TRBV10-3 and TRBJ2-3; 11 bases line up with TRBD1. The CDR3 DNA sequence: TGTGCCATCAGTGAGTCCGGACAGGGGGCCGCAGATACGCAGTATTTT. This gives the protein CAISESGQGAADTQYF.